This is a list of T cell receptor beta chains from one sample in a study of a mutant IDH1 vaccine in newly diagnosed glioma. Generated by immunoSEQ multiplex PCR, the TCRdb table keeps only in-frame clones and is missing some. The data contain fewer than 100,000 clones, roughly 90% of them singletons. These receptors have no identified antigens. This specimen consisted of PBMCs, obtained from a glioma patient whose treatment included an IDH1 peptide vaccine. These receptors came from a woman aged 45-59 years with glioma. Each CDR3 is given with its conserved first and last residue. The D gene is left open where the match is weak. Size is omitted from some rows. Given values are once, few, many or a class for expanded clones.

v_call	j_call	clone_size	d_call	cdr3_nt	cdr3_aa
TRBV5-6	TRBJ2-7	once	.	TGTGCCAGCAGCTCGACAGTTTTCTACGAGCAGTACTTC	CASSSTVFYEQYF
TRBV5-1	TRBJ2-2	.	.	TGCGCCAGCAGCCAGGGCGGGGCGGCGAACACCGGGGAGCTGTTTTTT	CASSQGGAANTGELFF
TRBV7-9	TRBJ2-6	.	.	TGTGCCAGCAGGCGGGACAGCTACTCTGGGGCCAACGTCCTGACTTTC	CASRRDSYSGANVLTF
TRBV11-2	TRBJ2-4	.	.	TGTGCCAGCAGCTACCCCAGTGGGGCCAGGGCCAAAAACATTCAGTACTTC	CASSYPSGARAKNIQYF
TRBV4-2	TRBJ2-1	.	TRBD2	TGTGCCAGCAGCCAAGATGAGGCTAGCGGGGGTAACTACAATGAGCAGTTCTTC	CASSQDEASGGNYNEQFF
TRBV30	TRBJ2-7	.	TRBD1	TGTGCCTGGAACAGGGGGACAAGGTATTACGAGCAGTACTTC	CAWNRGTRYYEQYF
TRBV9	TRBJ2-1	.	TRBD2	TGTGCCAGCAGCCTGACTAGCGGGGGAAGAGGTGAGCAGTTCTTC	CASSLTSGGRGEQFF
TRBV2	TRBJ1-2	.	.	TGTGCCACGCTCCGAGCCCACCGGGACGGCGAGCGGTGGACGGGCTACACCTTC	CATLRAHRDGERWTGYTF
TRBV7-3	TRBJ2-1	.	.	TGTGCCAGCAGTAATAGACTGGGAAAGCAGTTCTTC	CASSNRLGKQFF
TRBV5-1	TRBJ1-3	.	TRBD1	TGCGCCAGCAGCCGGACAGGGGCCGATGGAAACACCATATATTTT	CASSRTGADGNTIYF
TRBV28	TRBJ2-7	once	TRBD2	TGTGCCAGCAGTTTGGGGACTAGATTCTACGAGCAGTACTTC	CASSLGTRFYEQYF
TRBV7-8	TRBJ2-3	.	.	TGTGCCAGCAGCCTCCAGGCCTTCACAGATACGCAGTATTTT	CASSLQAFTDTQYF
TRBV30	TRBJ2-7	.	TRBD2	TGTGCCTGGATGGTAGCGGGAGGTCACGAGCAGTACTTC	CAWMVAGGHEQYF
TRBV12-5	TRBJ2-7	.	.	TGTGCTAGTGGTTGGAATATCGAACGGGGGCAGTACTTC	CASGWNIERGQYF
TRBV5-6	TRBJ2-1	.	.	TGTGCCAGCAGCTTTCGAAATGAGCAGTTCTTC	CASSFRNEQFF
TRBV28	TRBJ1-1	.	.	TGTGCCAGCAGTCCTACAGGGTACACTGAAGCTTTCTTT	CASSPTGYTEAFF
TRBV28	TRBJ1-2	.	.	TGTGCCAGCAGTGAAGACAGCCCATATGGCTACACCTTC	CASSEDSPYGYTF
TRBV6-5	TRBJ2-5	.	.	TGTGCCAGCAGTTGGGACGGGGAGACCCAGTACTTC	CASSWDGETQYF
TRBV6-4	TRBJ2-1	.	.	TGTGCCAGCGGGAAGGGTTGGCCCGGTGTGGATGAGCAGTTCTTC	CASGKGWPGVDEQFF
TRBV29-1	TRBJ2-5	.	.	TGCAGCGCCCTTAAGCCTCAAGAGACCCAGTACTTC	CSALKPQETQYF
TRBV7-8	TRBJ1-2	.	.	TGTGCCAGCAGCACAGAGGGCGTCTATGGCTACACCTTC	CASSTEGVYGYTF
TRBV9	TRBJ2-1	.	.	TGTGCCAGCAACCGGGACCTCGCCTACAATGAGCAGTTCTTC	CASNRDLAYNEQFF
TRBV11-3	TRBJ1-1	.	.	TGTGCCAGCAGCTTAGGGGCGGAGAACACTGAAGCTTTCTTT	CASSLGAENTEAFF
TRBV7-8	TRBJ2-3	.	.	TGTGCCAGCAGCTTAGCACCCGGCCCAACGCAGTATTTT	CASSLAPGPTQYF
TRBV6-5	TRBJ2-3	.	.	TGTGCCAGCAGTTACGGTCCAGATACGCAGTATTTT	CASSYGPDTQYF
TRBV9	TRBJ1-6	.	.	TGTGCCAGCAGCGTGGGCCAGAGCTCCTATAATTCACCCCTCCACTTT	CASSVGQSSYNSPLHF
TRBV19	TRBJ2-5	.	.	TGTGCCAGCTCCCTAATCGGGGAGACCCAGTACTTC	CASSLIGETQYF
TRBV27	TRBJ2-5	.	.	TGTGCCAGCAGGACCGCCAGGGACACCCAAGAGACCCAGTACTTC	CASRTARDTQETQYF
TRBV21-1	TRBJ2-3	once	.	TGTGCCAGCAGCGGGTCTCTAGCGGCCACAGATACGCAGTATTTT	CASSGSLAATDTQYF
TRBV12-5	TRBJ2-1	.	.	TGTGCTAGTGGTTTGGTTAATGAGCAGTTCTTC	CASGLVNEQFF
TRBV19	TRBJ2-5	once	.	TGTGCCAGTAGTATGCAGAATCAAGAGACCCAGTACTTC	CASSMQNQETQYF
TRBV28	TRBJ2-7	.	.	TGTGCCAGCAGGAGGAGAGCGGCAGCATCCTACGAGCAGTACTTC	CASRRRAAASYEQYF
TRBV6-6	TRBJ1-5	.	.	TGTGCCAGCAGTCCCCCCGCCAGGGGTAGCAATCAGCCCCAGCATTTT	CASSPPARGSNQPQHF
TRBV9	TRBJ1-2	once	.	TGTGCCAGCAGCCCAGGACACTTCAAGGGCTACACCTTC	CASSPGHFKGYTF
TRBV5-1	TRBJ2-1	.	TRBD1	TGCGCCAGCAGCGCGGTCCTCCAGGGGGATGAGCAGTTCTTC	CASSAVLQGDEQFF
TRBV10-1	TRBJ1-1	.	.	TGCGCCAGCAGTGACGTCCCCGGGGGATTCACTGAAGCTTTCTTT	CASSDVPGGFTEAFF
TRBV5-1	TRBJ2-2	.	.	TGCGCCAGCAGGAAAGCTGCCGGGAACACCGGGGAGCTGTTTTTT	CASRKAAGNTGELFF
TRBV18	TRBJ1-1	.	.	TGTGCCAGCTCACGAGGGGAGGGGCACACTGAAGCTTTCTTT	CASSRGEGHTEAFF
TRBV9	TRBJ2-1	.	.	TGTGCCAGCAGCCCCCGGGACTTTCACAATGAGCAGTTCTTC	CASSPRDFHNEQFF
TRBV11-2	TRBJ2-7	.	.	TGTGCCAGCAGTTCCCTGGGGGAGCAGTACTTC	CASSSLGEQYF
TRBV19	TRBJ2-5	.	.	TGTGCCAGTAGTGTAACCGCCTCGGCCCCAGAGACCCAGTACTTC	CASSVTASAPETQYF
TRBV6-6	TRBJ2-7	once	.	TGTGCCAGCAGTTACGGACAGGGTCGGGGAGGGGAGCAGTACTTC	CASSYGQGRGGEQYF
TRBV9	TRBJ2-3	.	TRBD2	TGTGCCAGCAGCGTAGGTCGCGGGAGGCCAGATACGCAGTATTTT	CASSVGRGRPDTQYF
TRBV5-1	TRBJ2-2	.	.	TGCGCCAGCAGCTTGGTTACGGGACCGCTGAACACCGGGGAGCTGTTTTTT	CASSLVTGPLNTGELFF
TRBV11-2	TRBJ1-4	.	TRBD1	TGTGCCAGCAGCTCGGACAGGGGAAAAGAAAAACTGTTTTTT	CASSSDRGKEKLFF
TRBV20-1	TRBJ2-3	.	.	TGCAGTCTAACTAGGGCAGATACGCAGTATTTT	CSLTRADTQYF
TRBV4-1	TRBJ2-7	.	.	TGCGCCAGCAGCCAAGGAGCAGAGCAGTACTTC	CASSQGAEQYF